The clone carrying this TCR beta chain showed up many times. Antigen specificity is unknown. This specimen comes from a study of tumor-infiltrating lymphocytes in primary liver carcinoma. Across the study: Patients of both sexes were 30 to 69 years old.

The study co-extracted DNA and RNA from around 20-30 mg of unsorted bulk tissue. Tumor samples each held over 75% viable tumor cells. General study results and limits: Researchers report that only about 7-25% of top clones turned up in all five tumor regions.

A constant-region primer primed TCR beta cDNA synthesis from 400 to 550 ng of total RNA. Researchers made the TCR beta libraries by running three nested multiplex PCR rounds with slightly modified ARM-PCR. In the first two PCR rounds, TRBV1-TRBV30 forward primers were paired with a C-beta reverse primer, and each round lasted about 9 cycles. TCRdb fed the multiplex PCR reads into MiXCR, producing one record per CDR3 protein. The data contain fewer than 110,000 distinct CDR3 sequences, about 63% of them singletons. V shed 6 bases, J shed 4 bases, and the junction held 6 bases outside the gene matches. The CDR3 covers 15 residues.

The clonotype comes from a woman aged 55-70 years with primary liver carcinoma and hepatitis B virus infection. The sequenced material came from liver tumor tissue from sampling region 2. Subset specified: tumor region T2, inferior pole. This chain links TRBV12-3 or TRBV12-4 with TRBJ2-1; TRBD2 agrees at 10 bases. The CDR3 loop reads CASSLWTSGYNEQFF. CDR3 bases: TGTGCCAGCAGCCTTTGGACTAGCGGTTACAATGAGCAGTTCTTC.